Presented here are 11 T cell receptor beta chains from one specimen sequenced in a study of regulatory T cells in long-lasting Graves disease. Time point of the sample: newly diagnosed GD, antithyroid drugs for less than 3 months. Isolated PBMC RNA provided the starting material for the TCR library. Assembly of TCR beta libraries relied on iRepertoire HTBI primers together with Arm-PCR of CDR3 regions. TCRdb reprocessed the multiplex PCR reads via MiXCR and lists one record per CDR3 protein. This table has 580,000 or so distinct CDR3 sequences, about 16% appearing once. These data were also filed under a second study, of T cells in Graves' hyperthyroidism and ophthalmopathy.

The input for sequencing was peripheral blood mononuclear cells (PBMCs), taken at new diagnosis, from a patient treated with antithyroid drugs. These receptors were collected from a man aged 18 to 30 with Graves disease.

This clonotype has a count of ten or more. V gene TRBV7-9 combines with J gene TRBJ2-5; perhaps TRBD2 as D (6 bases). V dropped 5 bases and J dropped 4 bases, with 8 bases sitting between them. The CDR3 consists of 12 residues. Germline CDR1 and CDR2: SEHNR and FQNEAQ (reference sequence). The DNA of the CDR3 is TGTGCCAGCAGCCAGGAGGGAGAGACCCAGTACTTC. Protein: CASSQEGETQYF.

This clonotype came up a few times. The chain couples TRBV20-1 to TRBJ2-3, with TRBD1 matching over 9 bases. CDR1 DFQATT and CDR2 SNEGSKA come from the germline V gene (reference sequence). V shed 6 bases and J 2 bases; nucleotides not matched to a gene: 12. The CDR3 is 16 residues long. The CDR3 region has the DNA TGCAGTGCGAGAACTCCGGGACAGGGACCCACAGATACGCAGTATTTT. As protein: CSARTPGQGPTDTQYF.

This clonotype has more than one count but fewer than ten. The CDR3 spells CSPKLTVNTEAFF. CDR3 sequence (DNA): TGCAGTCCCAAGTTGACAGTGAACACTGAAGCTTTCTTT. This rearrangement joins TRBV20-1 to TRBJ1-1; D perhaps matches TRBD1 (5 bases). In germline, CDR1 is DFQATT, CDR2 SNEGSKA (reference sequence). Deletions cut 8 bases from V and 0 bases from J, with 13 bases between. The CDR3 spans 13 residues.

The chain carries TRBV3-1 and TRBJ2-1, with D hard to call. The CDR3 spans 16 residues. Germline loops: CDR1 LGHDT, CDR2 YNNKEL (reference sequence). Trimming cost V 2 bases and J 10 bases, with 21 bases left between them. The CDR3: CASSQRPRQADVEQFF. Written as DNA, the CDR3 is TGTGCCAGCAGCCAAAGACCCCGGCAAGCTGACGTCGAGCAGTTCTTC.

The CDR3 nucleotides are TGTGCCAGCAGTTACTTTGTGGGGGGCGGGGAGCTGTTTTTT. Protein: CASSYFVGGGELFF. V gene TRBV6-9 combines with J gene TRBJ2-2; a possible D gene is TRBD2 (6 bases). The CDR3 spans 14 residues. V gave up 3 bases and J gave up 7 bases, with 12 bases separating them. CDR1 is MNHGY, CDR2 SVAAGI, per germline.

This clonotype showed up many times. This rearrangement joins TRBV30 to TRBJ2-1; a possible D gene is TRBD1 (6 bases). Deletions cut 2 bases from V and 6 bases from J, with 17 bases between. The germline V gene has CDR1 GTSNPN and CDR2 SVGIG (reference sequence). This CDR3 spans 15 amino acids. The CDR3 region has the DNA TGTGCCTGGAGTATCAAAGCGCAGGGGAGCAATGAGCAGTTCTTC. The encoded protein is CAWSIKAQGSNEQFF.

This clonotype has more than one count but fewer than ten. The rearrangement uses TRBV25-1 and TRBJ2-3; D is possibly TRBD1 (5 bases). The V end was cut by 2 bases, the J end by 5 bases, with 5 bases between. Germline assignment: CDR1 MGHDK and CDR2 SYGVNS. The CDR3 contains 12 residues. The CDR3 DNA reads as TGTGCCAGCAGTGAACAGGGAGATACGCAGTATTTT. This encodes CASSEQGDTQYF.

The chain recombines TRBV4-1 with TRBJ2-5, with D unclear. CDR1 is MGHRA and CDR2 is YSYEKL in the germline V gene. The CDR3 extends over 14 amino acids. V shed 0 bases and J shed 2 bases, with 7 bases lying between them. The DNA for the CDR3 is TGCGCCAGCAGCCAAGATTGGGGACAAGAGACCCAGTACTTC. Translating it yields CASSQDWGQETQYF.

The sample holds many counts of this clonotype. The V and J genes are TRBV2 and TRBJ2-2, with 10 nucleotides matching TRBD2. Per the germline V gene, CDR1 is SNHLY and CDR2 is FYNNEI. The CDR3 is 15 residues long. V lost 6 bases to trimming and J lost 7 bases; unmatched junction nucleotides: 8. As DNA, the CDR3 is TGTGCCAGCAGGGACCAGCTAGCGGGAGTCGGGGAGCTGTTTTTT. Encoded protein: CASRDQLAGVGELFF.

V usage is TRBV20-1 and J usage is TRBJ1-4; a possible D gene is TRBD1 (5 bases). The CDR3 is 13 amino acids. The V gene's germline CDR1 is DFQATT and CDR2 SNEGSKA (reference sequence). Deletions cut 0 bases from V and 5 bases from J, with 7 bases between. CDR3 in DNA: TGCAGTGCTAGAGAGGGACGGAATGAAAAACTGTTTTTT. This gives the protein CSAREGRNEKLFF.

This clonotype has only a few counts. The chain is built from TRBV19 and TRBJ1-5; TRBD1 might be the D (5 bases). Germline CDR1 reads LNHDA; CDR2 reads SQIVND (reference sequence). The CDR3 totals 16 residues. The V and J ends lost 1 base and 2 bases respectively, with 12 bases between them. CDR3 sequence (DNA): TGTGCCAGTAGTATAGTAGGGACCCTGGGCAATCAGCCCCAGCATTTT. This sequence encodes CASSIVGTLGNQPQHF.